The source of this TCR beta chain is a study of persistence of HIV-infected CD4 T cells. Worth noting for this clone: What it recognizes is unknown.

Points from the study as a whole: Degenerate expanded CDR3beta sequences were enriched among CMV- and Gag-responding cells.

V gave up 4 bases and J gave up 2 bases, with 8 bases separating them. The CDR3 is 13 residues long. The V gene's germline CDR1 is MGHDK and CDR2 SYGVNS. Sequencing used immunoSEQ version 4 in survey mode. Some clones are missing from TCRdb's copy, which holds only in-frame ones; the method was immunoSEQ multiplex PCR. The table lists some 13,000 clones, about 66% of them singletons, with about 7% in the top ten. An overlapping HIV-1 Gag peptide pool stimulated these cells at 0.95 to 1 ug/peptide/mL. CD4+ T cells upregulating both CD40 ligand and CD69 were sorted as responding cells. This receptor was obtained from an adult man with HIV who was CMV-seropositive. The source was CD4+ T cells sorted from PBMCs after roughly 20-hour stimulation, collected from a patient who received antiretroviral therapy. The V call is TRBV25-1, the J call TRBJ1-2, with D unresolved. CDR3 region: CASSVVGNYGYTF. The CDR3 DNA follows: TGTGCCAGCAGTGTGGTAGGGAACTATGGCTACACCTTC.